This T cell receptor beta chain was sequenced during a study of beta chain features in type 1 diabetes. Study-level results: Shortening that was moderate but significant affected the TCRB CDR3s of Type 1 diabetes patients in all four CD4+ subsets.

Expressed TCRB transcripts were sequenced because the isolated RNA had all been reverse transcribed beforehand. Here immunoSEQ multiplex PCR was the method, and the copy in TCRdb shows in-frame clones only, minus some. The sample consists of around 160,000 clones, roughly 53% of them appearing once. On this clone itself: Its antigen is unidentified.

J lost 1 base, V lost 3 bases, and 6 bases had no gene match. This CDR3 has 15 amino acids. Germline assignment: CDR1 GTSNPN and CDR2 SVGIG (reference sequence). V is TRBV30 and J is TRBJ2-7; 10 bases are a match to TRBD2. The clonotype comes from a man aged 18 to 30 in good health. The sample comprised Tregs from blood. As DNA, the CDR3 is TGTGCCTGGAGACAAGCGGGAGGGGGATCCTACGAGCAGTACTTC. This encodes CAWRQAGGGSYEQYF.